The 16 T cell receptor beta chains listed next were all sequenced from one sample in a study of radiotherapy plus CTLA-4 blockade in lung cancer. The table came from immunoSEQ multiplex PCR; TCRdb's copy has only in-frame clones and leaves some out. This table holds about 50,000 clones, 70% to 90% found once. Here the sequenced sample was peripheral blood, taken from a patient treated with radiotherapy plus ipilimumab. The receptors stem from a human donor with non-small cell lung cancer whose response to radiotherapy plus ipilimumab could not be evaluated.

V gene TRBV28 combines with J gene TRBJ2-1, with TRBD2 matching 7 bases. The trim removed 2 bases at V and 2 bases at J, leaving 9 bases unmatched. Germline values: CDR1 MDHEN, CDR2 SYDVKM. The CDR3 consists of 17 residues. CDR3 coding DNA: TGTGCCAGCAGTTTAAGAACGGAGGGAGGGCCCTACAATGAGCAGTTCTTC. Translation gives CASSLRTEGGPYNEQFF.

V is TRBV5-1 and J is TRBJ1-4, with D tentatively TRBD1 (6 bases). CDR3 size: 16 residues. Germline V gives CDR1 SGHRS, CDR2 YFSETQ. The ends were cut back, 3 bases at V and 0 bases at J, with 12 bases in the middle. The CDR3 nucleotides read TGCGCCAGCAGCTCGGGAGGGGGTACAACTAATGAAAAACTGTTTTTT. This gives the protein CASSSGGGTTNEKLFF.

The gene calls are TRBV5-1 and TRBJ2-1; 8 nucleotides align to TRBD2. After removal of 1 base from V and 0 bases from J, the junction contained 9 bases not matched to a gene. The CDR3 runs 18 residues. Looked up from germline, CDR1 is SGHRS and CDR2 is YFSETQ. The DNA for the CDR3 is TGCGCCAGCAGCTTGTATTTTACGGGAGGGAGCTCCTACAATGAGCAGTTCTTC. Translation gives CASSLYFTGGSSYNEQFF.

The chain uses TRBV19 and TRBJ1-5; the D gene is possibly TRBD1 (6 bases). The V and J ends lost 4 bases and 2 bases respectively, with 12 bases between them. The CDR3 extends over 15 amino acids. Looked up from germline, CDR1 is LNHDA and CDR2 is SQIVND (reference sequence). The CDR3 DNA is TGTGCCAGTAGTACTAGGGGGTCTGGCAATCAGCCCCAGCATTTT. Protein: CASSTRGSGNQPQHF.

The genes are TRBV27 and TRBJ2-3, with D hard to call. Germline CDR1 reads MNHEY; CDR2 reads SMNVEV (reference sequence). This CDR3 is built from 14 residues. The germline V and J ends were trimmed by 3 bases and 2 bases, with 9 bases remaining between them. In DNA, the CDR3 is TGTGCCAGCAGTTTCGGCAGACTCACAGATACGCAGTATTTT. Protein sequence: CASSFGRLTDTQYF.

The chain is built from TRBV30 and TRBJ2-3; 12 bases match TRBD2. Trimming at V came to 4 bases and at J to 7 bases, leaving 6 bases not matched to a gene. This CDR3 region has 14 residues. Germline V gene lookup returns CDR1 GTSNPN and CDR2 SVGIG (reference sequence). The CDR3 nucleotides read TGTGCCTGGACTAGCGGGAGGGCCGGGTATACGCAGTATTTT. Residues: CAWTSGRAGYTQYF.

The chain employs TRBV28 and TRBJ1-2, with 7 bases that match TRBD1. With 5 bases clipped from V and 4 bases from J, the junction kept 7 bases outside the gene matches. Germline-derived CDR1 and CDR2 are MDHEN and SYDVKM. The CDR3 loop spans 14 amino acids. The CDR3 reads CASSVPTGVYGYTF. In DNA, the CDR3 is TGTGCCAGCAGTGTACCCACAGGGGTCTATGGCTACACCTTC.

CDR3 in DNA: TGTGCCAGCAGCTCCGACAGGACAGGCGAGCAGTACTTC. It codes for CASSSDRTGEQYF. The chain is built from TRBV7-2 and TRBJ2-7, with TRBD1 matching 7 bases. The germline V gene has CDR1 SGHTA and CDR2 FQGNSA. This CDR3 contains 13 residues. V trimming: 4 bases; J trimming: 6 bases; junction bases outside the gene matches: 6.

The chain carries TRBV7-2 and TRBJ1-6; D is unclear. V shed 3 bases and J shed 7 bases, with 16 bases lying between them. Germline values: CDR1 SGHTA, CDR2 FQGNSA. There are 16 residues in the CDR3. The CDR3 loop is CASSFSIMIENSPLHF. The CDR3, as DNA: TGTGCCAGCAGCTTCTCCATCATGATCGAGAATTCACCCCTCCACTTT.

The rearrangement joins TRBV28 to TRBJ2-1, with 11 bases matching TRBD2. The junction had 13 bases not matched to a gene; V was cut back by 7 bases and J by 5 bases. The CDR3 sequence is 17 residues long. Per the germline V gene, CDR1 is MDHEN and CDR2 is SYDVKM. In DNA form, the CDR3 reads TGTGCCAGCACGGGCACCCCGGGACTAGCGGTTCACAATGAGCAGTTCTTC. Translating it yields CASTGTPGLAVHNEQFF.

This clone has only one observation. The chain combines TRBV2 with TRBJ1-2; the match to TRBD1 covers 8 bases. Trimming at V came to 8 bases and at J to 4 bases, leaving 6 bases not matched to a gene. CDR1 and CDR2 from the germline V gene are SNHLY and FYNNEI. The CDR3 is made up of 13 amino acids. The CDR3 sequence is CASLIQGGYGYTF. CDR3 nucleotides: TGTGCCAGCCTAATACAGGGGGGCTATGGCTACACCTTC.

Only one count was recorded for this clone. The rearrangement links TRBV19 to TRBJ2-5, with no clear D. Germline V lookup: CDR1 LNHDA, CDR2 SQIVND (reference sequence). Trimming removed 3 bases from V and 5 bases from J, with 4 bases in between. The CDR3 is 11 amino acids. The CDR3 spells CASSIMETQYF. In DNA, the CDR3 is TGTGCCAGTAGTATCATGGAGACCCAGTACTTC. Using reference TRBV19 and TRBJ2-5 for the parts outside the CDR3, the full variable domain is DGGITQSPKYLFRKEGQNVTLSCEQNLNHDAMYWYRQDPGQGLRLIYYSQIVNDFQKGDIAEGYSVSREKKESFPLTVTSAQKNPTAFYLCASSIMETQYFGPGTRLLVL.

For the CDR3, the DNA is TGTGCCAGCTCACCACCGAGTGCGGGAGGGCTTAGGAGTGAGCAGTTCTTC. Protein: CASSPPSAGGLRSEQFF. This chain uses TRBV18 with TRBJ2-1; 9 nucleotides agree with TRBD2. This CDR3 region has 17 residues. Germline V gene sequence: CDR1 KGHSH, CDR2 LQKENI. V lost 0 bases to trimming and J lost 9 bases; unmatched junction nucleotides: 12. Variable domain in full (rest from reference TRBV18 and TRBJ2-1): NAGVMQNPRHLVRRRGQEARLRCSPMKGHSHVYWYRQLPEEGLKFMVYLQKENIIDESGMPKERFSAEFPKEGPSILRIQQVVRGDSAAYFCASSPPSAGGLRSEQFFGPGTRLTVL.

The V gene is TRBV12-5, the J gene TRBJ1-1, with D maybe TRBD1 (5 bases). The CDR3 consists of 13 residues. Trimming took 2 bases from V and 11 from J, leaving 15 bases between them. Germline assignment: CDR1 LGHNT and CDR2 FRNRAP. The CDR3 nucleotides read TGTGCTAGTGGTTTGCAGGGAACCAGTGTGGCTTTCTTT. This gives the protein CASGLQGTSVAFF.

The V and J genes are TRBV6-5 and TRBJ2-1; 14 bases agree with TRBD2. Trimming took 0 bases from V and 10 from J; bases not matched to a gene: 5. CDR3 length equals 16 residues. CDR1 is MNHEY and CDR2 is SVGAGI in the germline V gene. The CDR3: CASSYSEGLAGVEQFF. Written as DNA, the CDR3 is TGTGCCAGCAGTTACTCTGAGGGACTAGCGGGAGTGGAGCAGTTCTTC.

The genes are TRBV28 and TRBJ2-3; 13 nucleotides align to TRBD2. Germline V gene sequence: CDR1 MDHEN, CDR2 SYDVKM. The length of the CDR3 is 19 residues. Germline trimming cut 5 bases from V and 2 bases from J; bases unmatched to any gene: 13. CDR3 nucleotides: TGTGCCAGCAGTCCCCTCGGGACTAGCGGGACTCCCTACACAGATACGCAGTATTTT. Residues: CASSPLGTSGTPYTDTQYF.